This T cell receptor beta chain was captured in a study of graft-versus-host responses after intestinal transplantation. Study-level background: Anti-thymocyte globulin induction was given to all recipients, followed by tacrolimus and steroids for three to four years.

The table came from immunoSEQ multiplex PCR; TCRdb's copy has only in-frame clones and leaves some out. Of roughly 93,000 clones in the sample, about 90% were seen once. With 3 bases removed from V and 1 base from J, the gap between germline ends came to 9 bases. The CDR3 has 14 residues. Germline lookup yields CDR1 SGHTA and CDR2 FQGNSA. The study, taken as a whole, reports: Early post-transplant HvG declines showed an association with peak circulating GvH clone levels. Recipient bone marrow held GvH clones, some seen earlier in ileum or blood.

A note on this clone: Its antigen is undetermined.

The chain combines TRBV7-2 with TRBJ2-5, with D possibly being TRBD2 (6 bases). Here the sequenced sample was unstimulated CD8+ T cells sorted from spleen or lymph node cells, taken before transplant. The receptor was derived from a human donor who was the organ donor for an intestinal transplant. This CDR3 reads CASSFGTLQETQYF. Written as DNA, the CDR3 is TGTGCCAGCAGCTTCGGGACTCTCCAAGAGACCCAGTACTTC.